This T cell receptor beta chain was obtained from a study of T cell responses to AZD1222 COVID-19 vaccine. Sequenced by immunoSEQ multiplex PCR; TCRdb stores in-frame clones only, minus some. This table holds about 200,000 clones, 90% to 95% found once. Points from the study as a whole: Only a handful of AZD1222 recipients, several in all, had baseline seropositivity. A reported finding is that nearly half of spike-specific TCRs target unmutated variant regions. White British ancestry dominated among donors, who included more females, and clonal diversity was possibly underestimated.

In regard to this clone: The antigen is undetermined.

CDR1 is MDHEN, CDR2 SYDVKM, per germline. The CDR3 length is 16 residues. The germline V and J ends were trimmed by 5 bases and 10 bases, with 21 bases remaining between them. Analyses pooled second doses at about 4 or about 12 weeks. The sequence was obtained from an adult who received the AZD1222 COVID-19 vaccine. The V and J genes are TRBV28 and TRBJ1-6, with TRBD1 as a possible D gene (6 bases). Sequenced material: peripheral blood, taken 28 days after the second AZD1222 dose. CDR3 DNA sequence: TGTGCCAGCAGTAGTCGATCCTACAGGGAACGCTCACCCCTCCACTTT. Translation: CASSSRSYRERSPLHF.